This TCR beta chain was identified during a study of T cells in Graves' hyperthyroidism and ophthalmopathy. The CDR3 extends over 16 amino acids. V lost 5 bases, J lost 4 bases, and 8 bases stayed unmatched. CDR1 SGHRS and CDR2 YFSETQ come from the germline V gene. TCR beta CDR3 sequences were amplified from RNA transcripts. An initial round of RT-PCR targeting the TCR CDR3 relied on the HTBI primer set. TCRdb used MiXCR to reprocess the multiplex PCR reads, holding one entry per CDR3 protein. The data show some 600,000 distinct CDR3 sequences, about 14% seen once. The rearrangement uses TRBV5-1 and TRBJ2-2, with TRBD2 matching over 10 bases. This TCR was sampled from a woman between 25 and 40 years old with Graves' hyperthyroidism that later progressed to Graves' ophthalmopathy. The source material was blood. CDR3 amino acids: CASRDTSGTGTGELFF. Here the CDR3 DNA reads TGCGCCAGCAGGGATACTAGCGGGACGGGCACCGGGGAGCTGTTTTTT.